The rows below give T cell receptor beta chains drawn from one sample of a study of neoadjuvant anti-PD-1 for oral cavity cancer. Assay: immunoSEQ multiplex PCR; the TCRdb copy retains only in-frame clones and omits some. The table has over 11,000 clones, roughly 74% seen once; the top ten hold 2% to 2.5%. The sequencing used PBMCs, collected after nivolumab (anti-PD-1) treatment. These receptors were taken from a person aged 35 to 85 with oral cavity squamous cell carcinoma. The CDR3 runs from the conserved cysteine through the conserved F or W. The D gene is left open where the match is weak. Rows may omit the clone size; those that give it use once, few, many or a size class.

clone size,V gene,D gene,J gene,CDR3 protein,CDR3 DNA
NA,TRBV19,NA,TRBJ1-6,CASTLGRDNSPLHF,TGTGCCAGTACATTGGGCAGAGATAATTCACCCCTCCACTTT
NA,TRBV6-5,NA,TRBJ1-1,CASSPGLYPNTEAFF,TGTGCCAGCAGTCCAGGTCTTTACCCCAACACTGAAGCTTTCTTT
few,TRBV7-8,TRBD2,TRBJ2-7,CASSSGTSGSLREQYF,TGTGCCAGCAGCTCCGGGACTAGCGGGAGTTTGCGCGAGCAGTACTTC
NA,TRBV5-1,TRBD2,TRBJ2-1,CASSFLGLAGQEFF,TGCGCCAGCAGCTTTCTCGGACTAGCGGGACAGGAGTTCTTC
NA,TRBV7-8,TRBD2,TRBJ2-1,CASSFRFREGNEQFF,TGTGCCAGCAGCTTTCGGTTTCGGGAGGGCAATGAGCAGTTCTTC
NA,TRBV4-1,NA,TRBJ2-1,CASSQVDQTYNEQFF,TGCGCCAGCAGCCAAGTCGATCAGACCTACAATGAGCAGTTCTTC
NA,TRBV7-6,TRBD2,TRBJ2-3,CASSPRAGGAETQYF,TGTGCCAGCAGCCCCCGAGCGGGGGGGGCAGAAACGCAGTATTTT
NA,TRBV28,TRBD1,TRBJ1-2,CASSPRAGTGGSYTF,TGTGCCAGCAGTCCCAGGGCCGGGACAGGGGGCAGCTACACCTTC
NA,TRBV12-5,NA,TRBJ1-1,CASGKYPGALRDTEAFF,TGTGCTAGTGGTAAATACCCAGGGGCCTTACGGGACACTGAAGCTTTCTTT
NA,TRBV5-1,NA,TRBJ2-1,CASSSPSWSHEQFF,TGCGCCAGCAGTTCCCCTAGCTGGTCCCATGAGCAGTTCTTC
once,TRBV6-6,NA,TRBJ1-3,CASRARVPGNTIYF,TGTGCCAGCAGGGCCCGGGTCCCTGGAAACACCATATATTTT
once,TRBV28,NA,TRBJ1-2,CASTMGGQNYGYTF,TGTGCCAGCACCATGGGGGGTCAGAACTATGGCTACACCTTC
few,TRBV6-5,NA,TRBJ1-3,CASSSAPSGNTIYF,TGTGCCAGCAGTTCAGCCCCAAGTGGAAACACCATATATTTT
few,TRBV18,NA,TRBJ2-7,CASSPGTSYEQYF,TGTGCCAGCTCACCGGGGACAAGCTACGAGCAGTACTTC
few,TRBV4-1,NA,TRBJ1-2,CASSQPATSVSNYGYTF,TGCGCCAGCAGCCAACCCGCGACCAGTGTTTCTAACTATGGCTACACCTTC
NA,TRBV6-5,TRBD1,TRBJ1-1,CASSGQGENTEAFF,TGTGCCAGCAGCGGACAGGGAGAGAACACTGAAGCTTTCTTT
NA,TRBV5-1,TRBD1,TRBJ2-1,CASSTGQANEQFF,TGCGCCAGCAGTACCGGACAGGCCAATGAGCAGTTCTTC
NA,TRBV5-5,NA,TRBJ1-1,CASSQLVGTGSAFF,TGTGCCAGCAGCCAGCTCGTGGGGACCGGGAGTGCTTTCTTT
NA,TRBV5-1,NA,TRBJ2-3,CASSLPGTFPDTQYF,TGCGCCAGCAGCTTACCGGGGACATTTCCAGATACGCAGTATTTT
NA,TRBV5-4,NA,TRBJ1-1,CASSRQSEAFF,TGTGCCAGCAGCCGACAGTCGGAAGCTTTCTTT
NA,TRBV6-5,NA,TRBJ2-2,CASSYGKNTGELFF,TGTGCCAGCAGTTACGGGAAGAACACCGGGGAGCTGTTTTTT
NA,TRBV15,NA,TRBJ2-2,CATSRGHNTGELFF,TGTGCCACCAGCAGGGGACACAACACCGGGGAGCTGTTTTTT
NA,TRBV4-1,NA,TRBJ1-4,CASSQETGTNEKLFF,TGCGCCAGCAGCCAAGAAACAGGGACGAATGAAAAACTGTTTTTT
once,TRBV10-3,NA,TRBJ1-4,CAISESAGTNEKLFF,TGTGCCATCAGTGAGTCGGCCGGGACTAATGAAAAACTGTTTTTT
NA,TRBV7-8,TRBD1,TRBJ1-5,CASSTYRGGSNQPQHF,TGTGCCAGCAGCACGTACAGGGGAGGCAGCAATCAGCCCCAGCATTTT
once,TRBV4-1,NA,TRBJ2-3,CASSQELDRTDTQYF,TGCGCCAGCAGCCAAGAACTAGACCGCACAGATACGCAGTATTTT
few,TRBV30,NA,TRBJ1-2,CAWTDAVKSGYTF,TGTGCCTGGACCGACGCCGTCAAGAGTGGCTACACCTTC
NA,TRBV10-1,NA,TRBJ2-5,CASSEGWGETQYF,TGCGCCAGCAGTGAGGGTTGGGGAGAGACCCAGTACTTC
NA,TRBV7-3,NA,TRBJ2-5,CASSPGLQETQYF,TGTGCCAGCAGTCCGGGACTCCAAGAGACCCAGTACTTC
NA,TRBV2,NA,TRBJ2-7,CASSEWYAYEQYF,TGTGCCAGCAGTGAGTGGTACGCATACGAGCAGTACTTC
once,TRBV7-9,TRBD2,TRBJ2-5,CASSLSGRAGETQYF,TGTGCCAGCAGCTTAAGCGGGAGGGCCGGGGAGACCCAGTACTTC
NA,TRBV5-1,TRBD1,TRBJ2-1,CASSLVAGQGMREQFF,TGCGCCAGCAGCTTGGTGGCGGGACAGGGGATGCGGGAGCAGTTCTTC
few,TRBV10-3,TRBD2,TRBJ2-1,CAISPSGGVRNEQFF,TGTGCCATCAGCCCTAGCGGGGGGGTTCGTAATGAGCAGTTCTTC
NA,TRBV9,TRBD2,TRBJ2-3,CASRTSGRETDTQYF,TGTGCCAGCCGGACTAGCGGGAGGGAGACAGATACGCAGTATTTT
NA,TRBV5-7,NA,TRBJ2-5,CASTPGGPTFQEAQYF,TGTGCCAGCACCCCCGGGGGGCCTACCTTCCAAGAGGCCCAGTACTTC
NA,TRBV30,NA,TRBJ2-1,CAWSAKRSSYNEQFF,TGTGCCTGGAGTGCCAAGCGGAGCTCCTACAATGAGCAGTTCTTC
few,TRBV4-1,NA,TRBJ2-7,CASSQDARNSEQYF,TGCGCCAGCAGCCAAGATGCCCGGAACTCCGAGCAGTACTTC
once,TRBV7-9,NA,TRBJ2-7,CASSSPRQGDTYEQYF,TGTGCCAGCAGCTCACCAAGACAAGGGGACACGTACGAGCAGTACTTC
NA,TRBV6-1,TRBD2,TRBJ2-3,CASSEGLVSDTQYF,TGTGCCAGCAGTGAGGGACTAGTTTCTGATACGCAGTATTTT
NA,TRBV25-1,NA,TRBJ2-7,CASSREEGSYEQYF,TGTGCCAGCAGTCGTGAGGAGGGCTCCTACGAGCAGTACTTC
NA,TRBV6-1,TRBD1,TRBJ2-1,CASTEGGTGSYLTFF,TGTGCCAGCACCGAAGGGGGGACAGGATCTTATTTGACGTTCTTC
NA,TRBV9,TRBD1,TRBJ2-3,CASTLDGQGYTDTQYF,TGTGCCAGCACCCTTGATGGACAGGGATACACAGATACGCAGTATTTT
NA,TRBV7-3,TRBD2,TRBJ2-3,CASSPGGPATDTQYF,TGTGCCAGCAGCCCGGGAGGGCCTGCCACAGATACGCAGTATTTT
few,TRBV19,NA,TRBJ1-1,CASSDRNTEAFF,TGTGCCAGTAGTGATAGGAACACTGAAGCTTTCTTT
NA,TRBV7-9,TRBD2,TRBJ2-2,CASSRYWTSGTNTGELFF,TGTGCCAGCAGCCGATACTGGACTAGCGGAACGAACACCGGGGAGCTGTTTTTT
NA,TRBV4-2,NA,TRBJ2-1,CASSQVLDSVNYNEQFF,TGTGCCAGCAGCCAAGTTCTGGACTCGGTTAATTACAATGAGCAGTTCTTC
NA,TRBV6-1,NA,TRBJ2-7,CASSEEVARAYEQYF,TGTGCCAGCAGTGAAGAGGTTGCCAGAGCCTACGAGCAGTACTTC
NA,TRBV7-8,NA,TRBJ2-7,CASSSRRLVVEQYF,TGTGCCAGCAGCTCTAGGAGACTAGTTGTCGAGCAGTACTTC